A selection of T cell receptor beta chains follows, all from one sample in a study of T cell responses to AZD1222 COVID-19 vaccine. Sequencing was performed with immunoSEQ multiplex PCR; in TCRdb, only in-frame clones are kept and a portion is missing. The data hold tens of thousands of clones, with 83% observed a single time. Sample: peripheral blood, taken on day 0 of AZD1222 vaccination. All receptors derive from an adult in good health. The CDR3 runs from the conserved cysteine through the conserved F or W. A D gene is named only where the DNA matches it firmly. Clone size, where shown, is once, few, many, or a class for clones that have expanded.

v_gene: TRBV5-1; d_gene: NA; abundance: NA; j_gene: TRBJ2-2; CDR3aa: CASSLAQFNTGELFF; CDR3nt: TGCGCCAGCAGCTTGGCACAGTTTAACACCGGGGAGCTGTTTTTT
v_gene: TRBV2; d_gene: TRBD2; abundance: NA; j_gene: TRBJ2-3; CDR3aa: CASSSSGGRPDTQYF; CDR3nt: TGTGCCAGCAGTTCTAGCGGGGGGCGGCCAGATACGCAGTATTTT
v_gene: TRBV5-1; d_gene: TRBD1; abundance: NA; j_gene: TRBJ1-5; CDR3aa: CASSDPGQASNQPQHF; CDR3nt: TGCGCCAGCAGCGACCCGGGACAGGCTAGCAATCAGCCCCAGCATTTT
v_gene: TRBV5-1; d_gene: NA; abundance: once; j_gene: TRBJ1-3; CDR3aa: CASSISGFSGNTIYF; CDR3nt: TGCGCCAGCAGCATATCAGGGTTCTCTGGAAACACCATATATTTT
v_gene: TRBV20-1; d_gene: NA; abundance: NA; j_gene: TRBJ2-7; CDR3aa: CSGGTGDEQYF; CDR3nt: TGCAGTGGGGGTACTGGGGACGAGCAGTACTTC
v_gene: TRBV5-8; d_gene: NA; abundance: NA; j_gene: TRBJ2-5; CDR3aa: CASSPSIETQYF; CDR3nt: TGTGCCAGCAGCCCTTCCATTGAGACCCAGTACTTC
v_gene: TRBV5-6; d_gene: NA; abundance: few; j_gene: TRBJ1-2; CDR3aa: CASSLYGVPRDGYTF; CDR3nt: TGTGCCAGCAGCTTGTACGGGGTTCCAAGGGATGGCTACACCTTC
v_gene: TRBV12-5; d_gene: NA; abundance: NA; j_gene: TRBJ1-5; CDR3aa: CASGPGDYSNQPQHF; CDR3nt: TGTGCTAGTGGTCCGGGTGACTATAGCAATCAGCCCCAGCATTTT
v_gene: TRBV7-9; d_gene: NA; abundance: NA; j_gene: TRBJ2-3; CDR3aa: CASSFGRGRGDTQYF; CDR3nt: TGTGCCAGCAGCTTCGGCCGGGGGAGGGGGGATACGCAGTATTTT
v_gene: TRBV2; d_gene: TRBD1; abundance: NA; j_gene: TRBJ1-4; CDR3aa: CASREQGAKEKLFF; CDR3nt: TGTGCCAGCAGGGAACAGGGGGCGAAGGAAAAACTGTTTTTT
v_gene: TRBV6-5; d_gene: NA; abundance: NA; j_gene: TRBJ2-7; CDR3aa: CASSYSGRTYEQYF; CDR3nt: TGTGCCAGCAGTTACTCGGGACGGACCTACGAGCAGTACTTC
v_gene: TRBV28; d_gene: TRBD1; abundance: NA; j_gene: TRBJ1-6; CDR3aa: CATPSGTGDSPLHF; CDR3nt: TGTGCCACGCCGTCCGGGACAGGGGATTCACCCCTCCACTTT
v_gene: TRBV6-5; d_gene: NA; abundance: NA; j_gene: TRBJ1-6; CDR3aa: CASSLTHYNSPLHF; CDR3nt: TGTGCCAGCAGCCTAACACATTATAATTCACCCCTCCACTTT
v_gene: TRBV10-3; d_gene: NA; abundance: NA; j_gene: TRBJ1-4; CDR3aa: CAIGGETNEKLFF; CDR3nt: TGTGCCATCGGTGGTGAAACTAATGAAAAACTGTTTTTT
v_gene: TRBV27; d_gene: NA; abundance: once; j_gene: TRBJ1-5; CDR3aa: CASSSLEPRANQPQHF; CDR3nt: TGTGCCAGCAGTTCCCTCGAACCGCGGGCGAATCAGCCCCAGCATTTT
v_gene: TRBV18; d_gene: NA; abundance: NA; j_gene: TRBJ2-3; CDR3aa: CASTAGQEADTQYF; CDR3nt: TGTGCCAGCACTGCCGGCCAGGAGGCAGATACGCAGTATTTT
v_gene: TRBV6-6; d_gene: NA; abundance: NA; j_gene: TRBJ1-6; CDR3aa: CATAGANSPLHF; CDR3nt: TGTGCCACCGCGGGGGCGAATTCACCCCTCCACTTT
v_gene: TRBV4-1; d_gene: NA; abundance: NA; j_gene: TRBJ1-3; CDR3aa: CASSQTDLRFSGNTIYF; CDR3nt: TGCGCCAGCAGCCAAACAGATCTTAGGTTTTCTGGAAACACCATATATTTT
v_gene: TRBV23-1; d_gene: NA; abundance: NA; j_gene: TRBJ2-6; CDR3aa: CASSQGDSGANVLTF; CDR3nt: TGCGCCAGCAGTCAAGGAGACTCTGGGGCCAACGTCCTGACTTTC
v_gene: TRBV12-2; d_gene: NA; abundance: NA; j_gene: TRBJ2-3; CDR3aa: CASRPQGSSRGQYF; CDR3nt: TGTGCAAGTCGCCCACAGGGCTCCTCCCGTGGGCAGTATTTT
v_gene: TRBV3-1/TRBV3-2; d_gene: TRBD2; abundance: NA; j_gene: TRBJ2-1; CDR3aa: CASTRTSYNEQFF; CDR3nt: TGTGCCAGCACCAGGACTAGCTACAATGAGCAGTTCTTC
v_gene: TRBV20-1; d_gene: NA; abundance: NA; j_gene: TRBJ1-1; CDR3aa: CSASLVDTEAFF; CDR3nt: TGCAGTGCTAGTCTAGTCGACACTGAAGCTTTCTTT
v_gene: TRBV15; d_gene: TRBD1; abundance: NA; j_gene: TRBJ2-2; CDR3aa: CATSRGGRGNAGELFF; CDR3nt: TGTGCCACCAGCAGAGGGGGCAGGGGGAACGCCGGGGAGCTGTTTTTT
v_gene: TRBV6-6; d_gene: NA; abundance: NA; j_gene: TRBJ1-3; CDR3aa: CASSTTQGNTIYF; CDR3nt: TGTGCCAGCAGTACAACACAGGGAAACACCATATATTTT
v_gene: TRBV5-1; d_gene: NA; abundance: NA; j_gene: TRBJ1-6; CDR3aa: CASSFDPGQPLHF; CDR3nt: TGCGCCAGCAGCTTCGACCCTGGCCAACCCCTCCACTTT
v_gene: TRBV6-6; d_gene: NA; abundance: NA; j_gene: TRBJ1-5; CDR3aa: CASTTDNGNQPQHF; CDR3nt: TGTGCCAGCACCACGGACAACGGCAATCAGCCCCAGCATTTT
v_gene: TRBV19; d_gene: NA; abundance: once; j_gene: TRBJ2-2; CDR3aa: CASSIGRGWDTGELFF; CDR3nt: TGTGCCAGTAGTATAGGTAGAGGGTGGGACACCGGGGAGCTGTTTTTT
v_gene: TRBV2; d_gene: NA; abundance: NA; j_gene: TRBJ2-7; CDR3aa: CASRGQGLYEQYF; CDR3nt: TGTGCCAGCAGGGGACAAGGCCTCTACGAGCAGTACTTC
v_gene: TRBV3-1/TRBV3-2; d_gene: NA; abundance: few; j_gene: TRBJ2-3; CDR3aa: CASSQDTHVGDTQYF; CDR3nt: TGTGCCAGCAGCCAAGATACCCACGTAGGAGATACGCAGTATTTT
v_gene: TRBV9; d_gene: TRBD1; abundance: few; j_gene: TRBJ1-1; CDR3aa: CASSVGDRAEAFF; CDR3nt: TGTGCCAGCAGCGTAGGGGACAGGGCCGAAGCTTTCTTT
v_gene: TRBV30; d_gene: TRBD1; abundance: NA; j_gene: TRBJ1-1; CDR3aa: CAWIGTGGTEAFF; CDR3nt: TGTGCCTGGATAGGGACAGGGGGGACTGAAGCTTTCTTT
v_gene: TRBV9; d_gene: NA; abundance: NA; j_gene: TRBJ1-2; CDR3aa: CASSVYQSGDGYTF; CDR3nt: TGTGCCAGCAGCGTTTACCAAAGCGGTGATGGCTACACCTTC
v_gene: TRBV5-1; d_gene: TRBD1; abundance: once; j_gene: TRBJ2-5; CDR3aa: CASSLTTGRQETQYF; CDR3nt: TGCGCCAGCAGCCTAACGACAGGGCGGCAAGAGACCCAGTACTTC
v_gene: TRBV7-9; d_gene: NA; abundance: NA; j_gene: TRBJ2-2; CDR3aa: CASSLAALPVAGELFF; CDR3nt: TGTGCCAGCAGCTTAGCCGCCCTCCCGGTGGCCGGGGAGCTGTTTTTT
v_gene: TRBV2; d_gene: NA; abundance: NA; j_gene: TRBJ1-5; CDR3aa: CASTGYNQPQHF; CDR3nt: TGTGCCAGTACAGGGTACAATCAGCCCCAGCATTTT
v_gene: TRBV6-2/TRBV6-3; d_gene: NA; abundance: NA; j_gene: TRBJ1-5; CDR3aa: CASRRDNNQPQHF; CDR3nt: TGTGCCAGCCGCCGGGACAACAATCAGCCCCAGCATTTT
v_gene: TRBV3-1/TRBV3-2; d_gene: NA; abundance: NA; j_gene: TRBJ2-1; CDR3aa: CASSQHDYPISYNEQFF; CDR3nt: TGTGCCAGCAGCCAACACGACTACCCGATCTCCTACAATGAGCAGTTCTTC
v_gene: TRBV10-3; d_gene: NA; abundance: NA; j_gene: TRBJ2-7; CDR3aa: CAISPRSYEQYF; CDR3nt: TGTGCCATCAGCCCCCGGTCCTACGAGCAGTACTTC
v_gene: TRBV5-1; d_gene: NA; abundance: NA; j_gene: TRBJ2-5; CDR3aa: CASSRSTKETQYF; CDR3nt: TGCGCCAGCAGCAGAAGTACAAAGGAGACCCAGTACTTC
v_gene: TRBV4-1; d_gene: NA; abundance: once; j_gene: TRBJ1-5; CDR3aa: CASSQEWAAQPQHF; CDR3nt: TGCGCCAGCAGCCAAGAGTGGGCAGCTCAGCCCCAGCATTTT
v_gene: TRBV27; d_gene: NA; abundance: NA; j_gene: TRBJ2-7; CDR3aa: CASSGEVGRDEQYF; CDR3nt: TGTGCCAGCAGTGGGGAGGTGGGGCGAGACGAGCAGTACTTC
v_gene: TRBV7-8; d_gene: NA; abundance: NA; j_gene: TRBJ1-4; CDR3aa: CASSPRTATNEKLFF; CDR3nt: TGTGCCAGCAGCCCCCGGACAGCAACTAATGAAAAACTGTTTTTT
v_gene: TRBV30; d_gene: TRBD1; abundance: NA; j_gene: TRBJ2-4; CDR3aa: CAWSGRDRGLGIAKNIQYF; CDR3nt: TGTGCCTGGAGTGGCCGGGACAGGGGGCTAGGGATAGCCAAAAACATTCAGTACTTC
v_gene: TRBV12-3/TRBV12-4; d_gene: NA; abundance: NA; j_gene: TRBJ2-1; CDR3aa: CASSLKNEQFF; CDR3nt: TGTGCCAGCAGTTTGAAAAATGAGCAGTTCTTC
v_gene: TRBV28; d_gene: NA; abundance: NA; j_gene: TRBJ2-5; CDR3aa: CASSLGFLGRGHEETQYF; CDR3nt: TGTGCCAGCAGTTTAGGATTTCTAGGCAGGGGCCACGAAGAGACCCAGTACTTC
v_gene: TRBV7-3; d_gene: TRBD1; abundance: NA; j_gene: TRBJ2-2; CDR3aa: CASSLTGGSSTGELFF; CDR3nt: TGTGCCAGCAGCTTAACAGGGGGCTCGAGCACCGGGGAGCTGTTTTTT
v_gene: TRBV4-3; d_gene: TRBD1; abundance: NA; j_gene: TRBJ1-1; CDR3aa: CASSRGQMNTEAFF; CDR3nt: TGCGCCAGCAGCCGGGGACAGATGAACACTGAAGCTTTCTTT
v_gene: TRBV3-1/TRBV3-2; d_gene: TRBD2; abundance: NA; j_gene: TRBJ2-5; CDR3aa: CASSPGLAETQYF; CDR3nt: TGTGCCAGCAGCCCGGGACTAGCGGAGACCCAGTACTTC
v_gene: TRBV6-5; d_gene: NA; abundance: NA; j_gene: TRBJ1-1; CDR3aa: CASSYSGQGNTEAFF; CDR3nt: TGTGCCAGCAGTTACTCCGGTCAGGGGAACACTGAAGCTTTCTTT
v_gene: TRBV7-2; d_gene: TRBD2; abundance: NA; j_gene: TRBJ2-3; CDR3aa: CASSLPSGGATQYF; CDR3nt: TGTGCCAGCAGCTTACCTAGCGGGGGGGCCACGCAGTATTTT
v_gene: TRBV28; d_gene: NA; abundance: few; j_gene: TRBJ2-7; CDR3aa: CASRIQGIQYF; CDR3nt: TGTGCCAGCCGAATACAGGGTATCCAGTACTTC
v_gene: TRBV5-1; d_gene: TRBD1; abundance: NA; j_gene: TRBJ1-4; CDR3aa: CASSLLGGSEKLFF; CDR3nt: TGCGCCAGCAGCCTGTTAGGGGGCTCTGAAAAACTGTTTTTT
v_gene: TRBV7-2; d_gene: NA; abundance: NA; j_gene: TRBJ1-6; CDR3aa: CASSLLGRALSPLHF; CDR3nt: TGTGCCAGCAGCTTATTAGGCAGAGCCCTTTCACCCCTCCACTTT
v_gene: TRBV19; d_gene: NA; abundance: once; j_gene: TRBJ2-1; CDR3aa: CASSPGTSSYNEQFF; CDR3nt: TGTGCCAGTAGCCCCGGGACCAGCTCCTACAATGAGCAGTTCTTC